This T cell receptor beta chain was documented in a study of control samples from healthy donors and cancer patients. Measured with immunoSEQ multiplex PCR; TCRdb has only the in-frame clones, and not every one. The sample has 100,000 to 150,000 clones, about nine tenths seen once. Sequencing was carried out using blood. The source of this sequence is a woman aged 45-59 years in good health.

The CDR3: CASSINRDRNYEQYF. CDR3 DNA sequence: TGTGCCAGTAGTATAAACCGGGACAGGAACTACGAGCAGTACTTC. The chain carries TRBV19 and TRBJ2-7; 8 bases are shared with TRBD1. The CDR3 is 15 residues long. After removal of 2 bases from V and 3 bases from J, the junction contained 6 bases not matched to a gene. CDR1 is LNHDA, CDR2 SQIVND, per germline (reference sequence).